Listed below are T cell receptor beta chains from one sample, sequenced in a study of blood T cell repertoires in COVID-19. The table came from immunoSEQ multiplex PCR; TCRdb's copy has only in-frame clones and leaves some out. The data contain 95,000 to 130,000 clones, over 75% of them seen just once; the ten biggest clones take up 1.5% to 2%. The sequenced material came from peripheral blood. The receptors here all came from a human donor with active COVID-19. The donor label of this sample is uncertain. Both conserved end residues are part of each CDR3. The D gene is left open where the match is weak. Clone sizes are given selectively: once, few, many, or a class where the clone is expanded.

d_gene	abundance	j_gene	v_gene	CDR3aa	CDR3nt
TRBD2	.	TRBJ2-5	TRBV7-2	CASSFSSGGETQYF	TGTGCCAGCAGCTTCTCTAGCGGCGGAGAGACCCAGTACTTC
TRBD2	once	TRBJ2-3	TRBV11-2	CASSLAGFGTTRDTQYF	TGTGCCAGCAGCTTAGCGGGCTTCGGGACTACCCGAGATACGCAGTATTTT
TRBD2	.	TRBJ2-3	TRBV4-1	CASSQDGGGLITDTQYF	TGCGCCAGCAGCCAAGATGGCGGGGGGCTAATCACAGATACGCAGTATTTT
TRBD1	.	TRBJ1-6	TRBV7-9	CASSPGTAYNSPLHF	TGTGCCAGCAGCCCGGGGACAGCCTATAATTCACCCCTCCACTTT
TRBD1	.	TRBJ1-1	TRBV18	CASSPAQGGTEAFF	TGTGCCAGCTCACCTGCACAGGGGGGCACTGAAGCTTTCTTT
.	once	TRBJ2-7	TRBV7-8	CASSPPDRNEQYF	TGTGCCAGCAGCCCACCCGATAGAAACGAGCAGTACTTC
TRBD1	.	TRBJ1-5	TRBV6-9	CASIMGQGFNQPQHF	TGTGCCAGCATTATGGGACAGGGGTTCAATCAGCCCCAGCATTTT
TRBD1	.	TRBJ1-5	TRBV19	CASSALDRGHGQPQHF	TGTGCCAGTAGTGCCCTGGACAGGGGGCACGGTCAGCCCCAGCATTTT
.	.	TRBJ1-6	TRBV7-2	CASSLEASPLHF	TGTGCCAGCAGCTTAGAAGCTTCACCCCTCCACTTT
.	.	TRBJ2-3	TRBV7-9	CASSLPGPVKSDTQYF	TGTGCCAGCAGCTTACCAGGCCCCGTCAAGTCAGATACGCAGTATTTT
.	.	TRBJ1-2	TRBV5-1	CASSGDYNYGYTF	TGCGCCAGCAGTGGGGACTATAACTATGGCTACACCTTC
.	.	TRBJ1-1	TRBV20-1	CSADLQGWPFF	TGCAGTGCCGACCTACAGGGTTGGCCGTTCTTT
.	.	TRBJ2-4	TRBV4-2	CASSQEGRLLVENIQYF	TGTGCCAGCAGCCAAGAGGGGCGGCTCCTCGTGGAAAACATTCAGTACTTC
.	.	TRBJ1-2	TRBV11-2	CASSLIQDGYTF	TGTGCCAGCAGCTTAATCCAGGATGGCTACACCTTC
TRBD1	.	TRBJ2-4	TRBV11-2	CASSFRTGGNIQYF	TGTGCCAGCAGCTTTAGGACAGGGGGAAACATTCAGTACTTC
.	.	TRBJ2-5	TRBV6-1	CASSEGMGSEETQYF	TGTGCCAGCAGTGAAGGCATGGGCAGTGAAGAGACCCAGTACTTC
TRBD2	.	TRBJ2-3	TRBV4-1	CASSQAASGGTDTQYF	TGCGCCAGCAGCCAAGCCGCTAGCGGGGGCACAGATACGCAGTATTTT
TRBD1	once	TRBJ1-5	TRBV19	CASSTLDRGVQPQHF	TGTGCCAGTAGTACCCTGGACAGGGGGGTTCAGCCCCAGCATTTT
TRBD1	.	TRBJ2-5	TRBV19	CASSGTVRETQYF	TGTGCCAGTAGCGGGACAGTGCGAGAGACCCAGTACTTC
TRBD1	.	TRBJ1-2	TRBV6-5	CASRRQGTYHGYTF	TGTGCCAGCAGAAGACAGGGGACTTACCATGGCTACACCTTC
.	once	TRBJ1-1	TRBV7-2	CASSLAINSGEAFF	TGTGCCAGCAGCTTAGCTATAAATTCGGGGGAAGCTTTCTTT
.	.	TRBJ1-2	TRBV3-1/TRBV3-2	CASSQGGQIYGYTF	TGTGCCAGCAGCCAAGGGGGACAAATCTATGGCTACACCTTC
.	.	TRBJ2-3	TRBV29-1	CSVSHAPADTQYF	TGCAGCGTTAGTCATGCTCCGGCAGATACGCAGTATTTT
.	.	TRBJ2-7	TRBV4-1	CASSHSMEGRSYEQYF	TGCGCCAGCAGCCACTCTATGGAGGGTAGGTCCTACGAGCAGTACTTC
.	.	TRBJ2-7	TRBV28	CASSPDSNSYEQYF	TGTGCCAGCAGCCCTGACAGTAACTCCTACGAGCAGTACTTC
.	.	TRBJ1-1	TRBV27	CASSGIGDSEAFF	TGTGCCAGCAGTGGGATCGGGGATTCTGAAGCTTTCTTT
.	.	TRBJ1-4	TRBV7-2	CASSRDSATNEKLFF	TGTGCCAGCAGCCGCGACAGTGCAACTAATGAAAAACTGTTTTTT
TRBD2	.	TRBJ2-1	TRBV7-3	CASSPIRGTSDNYNEQFF	TGTGCCAGCAGCCCTATTCGCGGGACTAGCGACAACTACAATGAGCAGTTCTTC
TRBD2	once	TRBJ2-5	TRBV4-1	CASSQDFRGGLETQYF	TGCGCCAGCAGCCAAGACTTCCGGGGGGGCTTGGAGACCCAGTACTTC
TRBD1	.	TRBJ1-2	TRBV5-1	CASSLVGTENYGYTF	TGCGCCAGCAGCTTGGTGGGGACAGAGAACTATGGCTACACCTTC
TRBD1	.	TRBJ1-2	TRBV6-5	CASRPGQGSNYGYTF	TGTGCCAGCAGACCCGGACAGGGTTCTAACTATGGCTACACCTTC
TRBD1	.	TRBJ1-5	TRBV2	CASNGDRERGGNQPQHF	TGTGCCAGCAACGGGGACAGGGAGAGGGGGGGCAATCAGCCCCAGCATTTT
.	.	TRBJ1-2	TRBV12-3/TRBV12-4	CASSFAGGYTF	TGTGCCAGCAGTTTTGCGGGTGGCTACACCTTC
TRBD2	.	TRBJ2-7	TRBV6-6	CASSYLAGVTGEQYF	TGTGCCAGCAGTTACCTAGCGGGGGTAACTGGGGAGCAGTACTTC
.	.	TRBJ2-6	TRBV9	CASRTNRAGANVLTF	TGTGCCAGCAGGACAAACAGGGCTGGGGCCAACGTCCTGACTTTC
TRBD1	.	TRBJ1-2	TRBV6-6	CASSPAGQADYGYTF	TGTGCCAGCAGCCCTGCTGGACAGGCAGACTATGGCTACACCTTC
TRBD1	.	TRBJ1-2	TRBV30	CAWTTIRTGDYGYTF	TGTGCCTGGACTACAATTAGGACAGGGGACTATGGCTACACCTTC
.	.	TRBJ2-5	TRBV2	CASSEEAGEGETQYF	TGTGCCAGCAGTGAAGAGGCAGGGGAGGGGGAGACCCAGTACTTC
.	.	TRBJ2-1	TRBV4-3	CASSQDPTGSSYNEQFF	TGCGCCAGCAGCCAAGATCCTACGGGAAGCTCCTACAATGAGCAGTTCTTC
TRBD1	few	TRBJ1-4	TRBV3-1/TRBV3-2	CASSPTGGEKLFF	TGTGCCAGCAGCCCCACAGGGGGGGAAAAACTGTTTTTT